Below, 23 T cell receptor beta chains from the same sample are listed, as sequenced in a study of T cell repertoires in cytomegalovirus infection. MiXCR, run by TCRdb on the reads, gives a single entry per CDR3 protein. This sample carries more than 150,000 distinct CDR3 sequences, roughly 27% of them seen once, and the ten largest clones take 30% to 40%. Sequencing was done on a sample of PBMCs. These receptors came from a human donor in good health (CMV status not recorded). Some clones in this sample may be carry-over from other donors' samples.

V usage is TRBV5-4 and J usage is TRBJ1-1; D is unresolved. Germline CDR1 reads SGHNT; CDR2 reads YYREEE (reference sequence). V was pared by 0 bases and J by 4 bases, with 7 bases between. This CDR3 contains 13 residues. The CDR3 loop reads CASSLEFGTEAFF. The CDR3 bases are TGTGCCAGCAGCTTGGAGTTCGGCACTGAAGCTTTCTTT.

This chain joins TRBV28 and TRBJ1-1; D not certain. V was clipped by 5 bases and J by 2 bases, with 12 bases between them. CDR1 is MDHEN and CDR2 is SYDVKM in the germline V gene. The CDR3 loop spans 14 amino acids. The CDR3 sequence: CASSTYPENTEAFF. CDR3 coding DNA: TGTGCCAGCAGTACCTACCCGGAAAACACTGAAGCTTTCTTT.

This clonotype was seen more than once but under ten times. This rearrangement joins TRBV20-1 to TRBJ2-3; 9 bases align to TRBD1. The V gene's germline CDR1 is DFQATT and CDR2 SNEGSKA (reference sequence). V was pared by 0 bases and J by 6 bases, with 13 bases of the junction left unmatched. This CDR3 is 17 amino acids long. The CDR3 loop is CSARDLNNRGLDDTQYF. CDR3 nucleotides: TGCAGTGCTAGAGATCTCAATAACAGGGGGCTAGACGATACGCAGTATTTT.

The chain recombines TRBV15 with TRBJ1-6; D gene uncertain. CDR1 is LNHNV and CDR2 is YYDKDF in the germline V gene (reference sequence). The CDR3 extends over 16 amino acids. V gave up 0 bases and J gave up 1 base, with 7 bases separating them. CDR3 in DNA: TGTGCCACCAGCAGAGATAGGGATTCCTATAATTCACCCCTCCACTTT. It specifies CATSRDRDSYNSPLHF.

V usage is TRBV10-3 and J usage is TRBJ2-2; D perhaps matches TRBD2 (7 bases). V was trimmed by 10 bases and J by 1 base, leaving 13 bases between them. The V gene's germline CDR1 is ENHRY and CDR2 SYGVKD. The CDR3 loop spans 14 amino acids. The CDR3 is CATGAGQNTGELFF. The CDR3 region has the DNA TGTGCCACCGGAGCGGGACAGAACACCGGGGAGCTGTTTTTT.

The chain couples TRBV7-3 to TRBJ2-7; 9 bases agree with TRBD1. The junction had 9 bases not matched to a gene; V was cut back by 5 bases and J by 4 bases. There are 15 residues in the CDR3. CDR1 SGHTA and CDR2 FQGTGA come from the germline V gene. As DNA, the CDR3 is TGTGCCAGCAGCCGCGGGACAGGGAAATTTTACGAGCAGTACTTC. Its protein product is CASSRGTGKFYEQYF.

This clonotype was seen a few times. This rearrangement joins TRBV5-1 to TRBJ2-7, with 7 bases aligning to TRBD1. The germline V gene encodes CDR1 SGHRS and CDR2 YFSETQ. The CDR3 totals 15 residues. The ends lost 2 bases at V and 4 bases at J; junction bases unmatched: 9. The CDR3 coding sequence is TGCGCCAGCAGCTTTGACAGGGCCGCGTTGTACGAGCAGTACTTC. Translating gives CASSFDRAALYEQYF.

The chain carries TRBV11-2 and TRBJ1-2; a weak D match, TRBD1 (6 bases). Trimming left V 2 bases short and J 6 bases short, with 13 bases between. The V gene's germline CDR1 is SGHAT and CDR2 FQNNGV. CDR3 length: 14 residues. The CDR3 protein is CASSLLGQLDGYTF. CDR3 DNA sequence: TGTGCCAGCAGCTTACTTGGACAGTTGGATGGCTACACCTTC.

This clonotype was counted a few times. The rearrangement joins TRBV19 to TRBJ2-2; 7 bases fit TRBD2. This CDR3 spans 14 amino acids. V gave up 10 bases and J gave up 0 bases; unmatched junction bases: 5. Per the germline V gene, CDR1 is LNHDA and CDR2 is SQIVND (reference sequence). In nucleotides, the CDR3 is TGTGCCACCCCGGGACTAACGAACACCGGGGAGCTGTTTTTT. Encoded protein: CATPGLTNTGELFF.

This clonotype was picked up many times. The chain links TRBV7-2 to TRBJ1-1; D gene unclear. This CDR3 is 12 amino acids long. The germline V gene has CDR1 SGHTA and CDR2 FQGNSA. V was pared by 5 bases and J by 5 bases, with 9 bases between. For the CDR3, the DNA is TGTGCCAGCAGCCCTCACCGGACTGAAGCTTTCTTT. Its translation: CASSPHRTEAFF.

The sample holds a few counts of this clonotype. This chain links TRBV7-6 with TRBJ1-6; a weak D match, TRBD1 (6 bases). V was pared by 4 bases and J by 8 bases, with 18 bases between. The germline V gene has CDR1 SGHVS and CDR2 FNYEAQ. CDR3 length: 16 residues. The CDR3, as DNA: TGTGCCAGCAGCTCGACCCCGGGGGCGGAGTATTCACCCCTCCACTTT. It codes for CASSSTPGAEYSPLHF. Drawing the rest from reference TRBV7-6 and TRBJ1-6, the complete variable domain is GAGVSQSPRYKVTKRGQDVALRCDPISGHVSLYWYRQALGQGPEFLTYFNYEAQQDKSGLPNDRFSAERPEGSISTLTIQRTEQRDSAMYRCASSSTPGAEYSPLHFGNGTRLTVT.

V usage is TRBV20-1 and J usage is TRBJ2-7; D tentatively reads TRBD1 or TRBD2 (6 bases each). Germline values: CDR1 DFQATT, CDR2 SNEGSKA (reference sequence). The V end was cut by 3 bases, the J end by 2 bases, with 20 bases between. This CDR3 contains 16 residues. This CDR3 is CSASRSVGGYPYEQYF. CDR3 coding DNA: TGCAGTGCTAGTCGTTCCGTGGGGGGCTATCCCTACGAGCAGTACTTC.

The V and J genes are TRBV9 and TRBJ1-5; D may be TRBD1 (5 bases). Per germline, CDR1 SGDLS and CDR2 YYNGEE. The V gene lost 4 bases and the J gene lost 1 base, with 18 bases spanning the gap. This CDR3 contains 17 residues. CDR3 loop: CASSPGTGGGSNQPQHF. The CDR3 DNA reads as TGTGCCAGCAGCCCAGGAACGGGCGGGGGGAGCAATCAGCCCCAGCATTTT.

Notes on this clonotype: Just one base apart from a much larger clone, this may be a read error. V gene TRBV12-3 or TRBV12-4 combines with J gene TRBJ1-1; no definite D call. This CDR3 has 14 amino acids. Here the CDR3 reads CASRSGRLNTVAFF. For the CDR3, the DNA is TGTGCCAGCAGGAGTGGGCGCCTGAACACTGTAGCTTTCTTT.

This chain joins TRBV3-1 and TRBJ2-4, with D tentatively TRBD1 or TRBD2 (5 bases each). This CDR3 region has 14 residues. V was shortened by 1 base and J by 1 base, with 5 bases between the two germline ends. The germline CDR1 and CDR2 sequences are LGHDT and YNNKEL (reference sequence). The CDR3 loop is CASSQGDAKNIQYF. The CDR3 region has the DNA TGTGCCAGCAGCCAAGGGGACGCCAAAAACATTCAGTACTTC.

This rearrangement joins TRBV27 to TRBJ2-3; D remains ambiguous. CDR1 MNHEY and CDR2 SMNVEV come from the germline V gene (reference sequence). V was clipped by 2 bases and J by 2 bases, with 11 bases between them. The CDR3 contains 15 residues. The CDR3 DNA reads TGTGCCAGCAGTTTAGGAGCTTCCCTCACAGATACGCAGTATTTT. It translates to CASSLGASLTDTQYF.

This chain uses TRBV10-3 with TRBJ2-1, with 8 bases matching TRBD2. Per the germline V gene, CDR1 is ENHRY and CDR2 is SYGVKD. J gave up 3 bases and V 3 bases, and 7 bases lay outside the gene matches. The CDR3 runs 16 residues. The CDR3 loop reads CAISDQRGGIYNEQFF. CDR3 bases: TGTGCCATCAGTGACCAACGGGGGGGGATCTACAATGAGCAGTTCTTC.

The chain employs TRBV12-3 or TRBV12-4 and TRBJ1-5; D gene ambiguous. With 6 bases removed from V and 6 bases from J, the gap between germline ends came to 15 bases. The CDR3 covers 14 residues. The CDR3 coding sequence is TGTGCCAGCAGCCACACAGTAATCCCTCAGCCCCAGCATTTT. Its protein is CASSHTVIPQPQHF.

In this sample, this clonotype turned up a few times. This chain uses TRBV4-3 with TRBJ1-1; weak D call: TRBD1 (6 bases). CDR1 is LGHNA, CDR2 YSLEER, per germline. This CDR3 contains 15 residues. V lost 0 bases, J lost 2 bases, and 10 bases lay in between. DNA of the CDR3: TGCGCCAGCAGCCAAGATCAGGGGACAAACACTGAAGCTTTCTTT. Protein sequence: CASSQDQGTNTEAFF.

As to this clonotype: At one end the junction does not follow the germline gene, possibly because of a read error. The chain joins TRBV6-2 or TRBV6-3 to TRBJ2-1, with 7 bases aligning to TRBD1. Germline V gene sequence: CDR1 MNHEY, CDR2 SVGEGT. This CDR3 region has 18 residues. The CDR3 spells CASSFDRQGLSSYNERFF. The DNA of the CDR3 is TGTGCCAGCAGTTTCGATCGACAGGGTCTGAGCTCCTACAATGAGCGGTTCTTC.

This clonotype was detected many times. The chain employs TRBV11-2 and TRBJ2-3, with D perhaps matching TRBD1 (6 bases). Germline V lookup: CDR1 SGHAT, CDR2 FQNNGV. Trimming shortened V by 0 bases and J by 0 bases, and 10 bases separated the two germline ends. This CDR3 contains 16 residues. DNA for the CDR3: TGTGCCAGCAGCTTAGAGGGGGCCTTTAGCACAGATACGCAGTATTTT. It is translated as CASSLEGAFSTDTQYF.

This clonotype has more than one count but fewer than ten. The J gene is TRBJ2-5, the V gene TRBV7-2; D not resolved. Per germline, CDR1 SGHTA and CDR2 FQGNSA. Deletions cut 3 bases from V and 1 base from J, with 6 bases between. The CDR3 spans 13 residues. DNA for the CDR3: TGTGCCAGCAGCTTCGTTTCCCAAGAGACCCAGTACTTC. It translates to CASSFVSQETQYF.

The chain combines TRBV4-1 with TRBJ2-7; 10 nucleotides align to TRBD1. V shed 4 bases and J 4 bases; nucleotides not matched to a gene: 16. CDR1 is MGHRA and CDR2 is YSYEKL in the germline V gene. The CDR3 length is 18 residues. Written as DNA, the CDR3 is TGCGCCAGCAGCCCTTCCTCGCCCGGGACAGGGGAAGTGTACGAGCAGTACTTC. Protein sequence: CASSPSSPGTGEVYEQYF.